The rows below give T cell receptor beta chains drawn from one sample of a study of blood T cell repertoires in COVID-19. Method: immunoSEQ multiplex PCR; TCRdb's copy keeps in-frame clones and lacks some. The sample has about 160,000 clones, approximately 90% seen once. The material sequenced was peripheral blood. The receptor set was obtained from a woman in her sixties or seventies who had recovered from COVID-19. CDR3s include the opening cysteine and the closing phenylalanine or tryptophan. D genes are given only for firm matches. A clone size is listed for some rows: how often the clone was seen (once, few, many), or a class if it is expanded.

clone size: .
V gene: TRBV5-8
D gene: TRBD1
J gene: TRBJ1-6
CDR3 protein: CASLGSMGQASSPLHF
CDR3 DNA: TGTGCCAGCCTGGGAAGCATGGGACAGGCATCCTCACCCCTCCACTTT

clone size: .
V gene: TRBV6-2/TRBV6-3
D gene: .
J gene: TRBJ2-6
CDR3 protein: CASSSLSGANVLTF
CDR3 DNA: TGTGCCAGCAGTTCGTTGTCTGGGGCCAACGTCCTGACTTTC

clone size: few
V gene: TRBV10-3
D gene: .
J gene: TRBJ1-1
CDR3 protein: CAISESYWASNTEAFF
CDR3 DNA: TGTGCCATCAGTGAGTCTTACTGGGCCTCGAACACTGAAGCTTTCTTT

clone size: many
V gene: TRBV7-9
D gene: TRBD2
J gene: TRBJ2-1
CDR3 protein: CASGGTYNEQFF
CDR3 DNA: TGTGCCTCGGGGGGAACCTACAATGAGCAGTTCTTC

clone size: .
V gene: TRBV28
D gene: .
J gene: TRBJ1-5
CDR3 protein: CASSPGDAQPQHF
CDR3 DNA: TGTGCCAGTTCACCAGGGGACGCTCAGCCCCAGCATTTT

clone size: .
V gene: TRBV3-1/TRBV3-2
D gene: TRBD2
J gene: TRBJ2-5
CDR3 protein: CASSLRGSGGPAGTQYF
CDR3 DNA: TGTGCCAGCAGCCTTCGAGGTAGCGGGGGCCCCGCCGGGACCCAGTACTTC

clone size: few
V gene: TRBV9
D gene: .
J gene: TRBJ1-3
CDR3 protein: CASSVASGYGNTIYF
CDR3 DNA: TGTGCCAGCAGCGTAGCTTCAGGATACGGAAACACCATATATTTT

clone size: once
V gene: TRBV27
D gene: .
J gene: TRBJ2-3
CDR3 protein: CASSPSADTQYF
CDR3 DNA: TGTGCCAGCAGCCCGTCTGCAGATACGCAGTATTTT

clone size: .
V gene: TRBV5-1
D gene: TRBD1
J gene: TRBJ1-6
CDR3 protein: CASSPGDSKNSPLHF
CDR3 DNA: TGCGCCAGCAGCCCCGGGGACAGTAAGAATTCACCCCTCCACTTT

clone size: .
V gene: TRBV7-9
D gene: .
J gene: TRBJ1-4
CDR3 protein: CASSYHMTNEKLFF
CDR3 DNA: TGTGCCAGCAGCTATCACATGACTAATGAAAAACTGTTTTTT

clone size: .
V gene: TRBV6-5
D gene: TRBD1
J gene: TRBJ1-1
CDR3 protein: CASRTTGRQTEAFF
CDR3 DNA: TGTGCCAGCAGGACGACAGGGAGGCAAACTGAAGCTTTCTTT

clone size: .
V gene: TRBV5-1
D gene: TRBD2
J gene: TRBJ2-5
CDR3 protein: CASSETSGGFLLQETQYF
CDR3 DNA: TGCGCCAGCTCCGAGACTAGCGGGGGGTTCCTTCTCCAAGAGACCCAGTACTTC

clone size: once
V gene: TRBV5-4
D gene: TRBD1
J gene: TRBJ2-1
CDR3 protein: CASSLGGQVGTGNEQFF
CDR3 DNA: TGTGCCAGCAGCTTGGGGGGACAGGTGGGGACCGGGAATGAGCAGTTCTTC

clone size: few
V gene: TRBV5-1
D gene: TRBD1
J gene: TRBJ1-2
CDR3 protein: CASSRAQGANYGYTF
CDR3 DNA: TGCGCCAGCAGCCGGGCCCAGGGGGCGAACTATGGCTACACCTTC

clone size: .
V gene: TRBV30
D gene: .
J gene: TRBJ1-4
CDR3 protein: CAWSVGHTEKLFF
CDR3 DNA: TGTGCCTGGAGTGTTGGACACACTGAAAAACTGTTTTTT

clone size: .
V gene: TRBV7-9
D gene: TRBD2
J gene: TRBJ2-1
CDR3 protein: CASSLGRGGAGNEQFF
CDR3 DNA: TGTGCCAGCAGCTTAGGACGCGGGGGGGCTGGCAATGAGCAGTTCTTC

clone size: .
V gene: TRBV6-5
D gene: TRBD1
J gene: TRBJ1-1
CDR3 protein: CASSLDPGQKNTEAFF
CDR3 DNA: TGTGCCAGCAGTTTAGATCCGGGACAGAAGAACACTGAAGCTTTCTTT

clone size: .
V gene: TRBV21-1
D gene: .
J gene: TRBJ1-2
CDR3 protein: CASSKSNLDRILYGYTF
CDR3 DNA: TGTGCCAGCAGCAAATCAAACTTAGACAGAATCCTCTATGGCTACACCTTC

clone size: .
V gene: TRBV3-1/TRBV3-2
D gene: .
J gene: TRBJ1-6
CDR3 protein: CASSQGHGLDSPLHF
CDR3 DNA: TGTGCCAGCAGCCAAGGCCACGGACTGGATTCACCCCTCCACTTT

clone size: .
V gene: TRBV18
D gene: .
J gene: TRBJ1-1
CDR3 protein: CASSPPFGGNTEAFF
CDR3 DNA: TGTGCCAGCTCACCGCCGTTCGGGGGGAACACTGAAGCTTTCTTT

clone size: .
V gene: TRBV10-3
D gene: .
J gene: TRBJ1-4
CDR3 protein: CASSAGTSTNEKLFF
CDR3 DNA: TGTGCCTCTTCGGCGGGGACCTCAACTAATGAAAAACTGTTTTTT

clone size: .
V gene: TRBV5-1
D gene: .
J gene: TRBJ2-3
CDR3 protein: CASSFGISGTNTDTQYF
CDR3 DNA: TGCGCCAGCAGCTTCGGGATTAGCGGTACCAACACAGATACGCAGTATTTT

clone size: .
V gene: TRBV7-2
D gene: .
J gene: TRBJ1-2
CDR3 protein: CASSSRGTVGVNYGYTF
CDR3 DNA: TGTGCCAGCAGCTCCAGGGGAACGGTGGGGGTAAACTATGGCTACACCTTC